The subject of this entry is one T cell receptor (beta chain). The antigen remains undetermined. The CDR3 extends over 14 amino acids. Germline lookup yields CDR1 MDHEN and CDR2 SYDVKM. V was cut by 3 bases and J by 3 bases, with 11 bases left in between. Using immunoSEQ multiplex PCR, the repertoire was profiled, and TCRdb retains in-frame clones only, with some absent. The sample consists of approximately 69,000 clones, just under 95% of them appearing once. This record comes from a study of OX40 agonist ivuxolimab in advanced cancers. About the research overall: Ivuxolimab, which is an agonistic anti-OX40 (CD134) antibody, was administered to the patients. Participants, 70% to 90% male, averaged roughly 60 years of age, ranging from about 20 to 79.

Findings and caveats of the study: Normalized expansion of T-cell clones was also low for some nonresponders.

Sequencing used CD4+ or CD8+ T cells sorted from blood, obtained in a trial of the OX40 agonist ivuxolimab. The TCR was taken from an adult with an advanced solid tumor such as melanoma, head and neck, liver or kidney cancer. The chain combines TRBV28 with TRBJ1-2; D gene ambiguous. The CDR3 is CASSFSREDYGYTF. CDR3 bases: TGTGCCAGCAGTTTTTCTAGAGAGGACTATGGCTACACCTTC.